This T cell receptor beta chain comes out of a study of T cells in Graves' hyperthyroidism and ophthalmopathy. Study-level results: Most expanded thyroid clonotypes above 0.001 recurred in blood. A median around 6.8 months before onset, the model predicted ophthalmopathy.

The investigators amplified TCR beta CDR3 regions from RNA transcripts. The primer set for the first-round RT-PCR of the TCR CDR3 was HTBI. TCRdb processed the multiplex PCR reads anew with MiXCR; each CDR3 protein has one entry. The table lists about 200,000 distinct CDR3 sequences, less than 20% of them singletons. Patients aged 18 to 65 had newly diagnosed hyperthyroidism that had lasted under 2 months. Germline CDR1 and CDR2: SGHAT and FQNNGV. This CDR3 has 15 residues. With 5 bases clipped from V and 1 base from J, the junction kept 5 bases outside the gene matches. The table lists this clonotype with many counts. The antigen remains undetermined.

The origin of this receptor is a woman aged 50 to 60 with Graves' hyperthyroidism. Sequencing was carried out using blood. The chain joins TRBV11-2 to TRBJ2-1; 7 bases agree with TRBD1. The CDR3 sequence: CASSPTQGSYNEQFF. DNA for the CDR3: TGTGCCAGCAGCCCCACACAGGGGTCCTACAATGAGCAGTTCTTC. The variable domain in full, with the rest retrieved from reference TRBV11-2 and TRBJ2-1, is EAGVAQSPRYKIIEKRQSVAFWCNPISGHATLYWYQQILGQGPKLLIQFQNNGVVDDSQLPKDRFSAERLKGVDSTLKIQPAKLEDSAVYLCASSPTQGSYNEQFFGPGTRLTVL.